The clone carrying this T cell receptor beta chain was detected only a few times. Its antigen remains unknown. The related graft donor's blood sample was taken on the day of bone marrow donation. V trimming: 1 base; J trimming: 0 bases; junction bases outside the gene matches: 5. The CDR3 runs to 19 residues. The germline CDR1 and CDR2 sequences are SEHNR and FQNEAQ (reference sequence). The data derive from a study of T cells after posttransplantation cyclophosphamide. Study conclusions and caveats: Donor-recipient repertoire similarity was low at 1-2 months, rising over year one. TRB overlap between skin or GI tissue T cells and blood was limited. Recipient CMV seropositivity and CMV reactivation strongly tracked TRB clonality.

Method: immunoSEQ multiplex PCR; TCRdb's copy keeps in-frame clones and lacks some. The data show tens of thousands of clones, none appearing only once, with roughly 2% held by the ten largest. What was sequenced was PBMCs. This receptor was identified in a middle-aged man in good health, CMV-negative, and a related stem cell transplant donor. V and J are TRBV7-9 and TRBJ2-6; TRBD1 matches 11 bases. The CDR3 region has the DNA TGTGCCAGCAGCTTAGGGGACAGGGGGTATATCTCTGGGGCCAACGTCCTGACTTTC. It yields the protein CASSLGDRGYISGANVLTF.